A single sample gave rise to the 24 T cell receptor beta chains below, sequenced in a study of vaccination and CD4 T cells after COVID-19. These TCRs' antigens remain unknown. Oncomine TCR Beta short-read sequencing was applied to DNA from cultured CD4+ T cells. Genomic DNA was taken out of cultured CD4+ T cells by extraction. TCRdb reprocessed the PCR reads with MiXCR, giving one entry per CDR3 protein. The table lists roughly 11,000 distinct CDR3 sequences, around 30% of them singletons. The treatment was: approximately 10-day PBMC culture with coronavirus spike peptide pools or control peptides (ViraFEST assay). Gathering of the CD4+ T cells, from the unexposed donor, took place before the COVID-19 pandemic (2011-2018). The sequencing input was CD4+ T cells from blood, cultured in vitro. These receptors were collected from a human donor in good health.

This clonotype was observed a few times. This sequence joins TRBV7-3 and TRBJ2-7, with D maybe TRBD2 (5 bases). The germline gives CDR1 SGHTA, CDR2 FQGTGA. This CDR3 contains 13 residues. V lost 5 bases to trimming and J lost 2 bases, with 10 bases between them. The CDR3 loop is CASSHGGPYEQYF. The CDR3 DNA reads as TGTGCCAGCAGCCACGGAGGACCCTACGAGCAGTACTTC.

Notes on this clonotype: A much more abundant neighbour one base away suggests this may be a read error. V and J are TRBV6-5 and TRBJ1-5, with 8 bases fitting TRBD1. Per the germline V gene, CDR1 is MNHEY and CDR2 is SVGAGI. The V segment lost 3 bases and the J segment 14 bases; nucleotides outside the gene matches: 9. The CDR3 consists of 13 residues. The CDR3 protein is CASSYRQGQGEHF. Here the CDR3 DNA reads TGTGCCAGCAGTTATCGCCAAGGACAGGGCGAGCATTTT.

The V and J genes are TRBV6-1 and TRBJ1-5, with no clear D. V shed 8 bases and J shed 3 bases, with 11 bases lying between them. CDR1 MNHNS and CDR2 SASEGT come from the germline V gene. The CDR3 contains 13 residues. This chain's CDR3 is CASLWQTNQPQHF. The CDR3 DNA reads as TGTGCCAGCTTGTGGCAGACCAATCAGCCCCAGCATTTT.

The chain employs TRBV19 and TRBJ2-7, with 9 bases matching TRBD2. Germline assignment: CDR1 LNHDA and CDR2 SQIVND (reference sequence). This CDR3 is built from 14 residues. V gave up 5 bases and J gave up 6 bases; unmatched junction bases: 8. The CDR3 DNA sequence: TGTGCCAGTAGTCCCCAGCGCGGGAGGGGCGAGCAGTACTTC. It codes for CASSPQRGRGEQYF.

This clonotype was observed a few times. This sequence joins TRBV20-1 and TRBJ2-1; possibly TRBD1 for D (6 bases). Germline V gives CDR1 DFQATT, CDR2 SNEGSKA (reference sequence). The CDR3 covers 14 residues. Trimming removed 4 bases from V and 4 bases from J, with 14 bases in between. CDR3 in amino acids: CSANRQVAYNEQFF. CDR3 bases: TGCAGTGCTAACCGACAGGTGGCATACAATGAGCAGTTCTTC.

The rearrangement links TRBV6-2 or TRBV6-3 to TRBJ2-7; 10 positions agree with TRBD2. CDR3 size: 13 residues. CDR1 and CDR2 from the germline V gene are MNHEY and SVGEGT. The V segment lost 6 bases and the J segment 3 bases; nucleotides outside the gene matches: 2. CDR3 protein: CASRSSGSYEQYF. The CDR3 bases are TGTGCCAGCAGATCTAGCGGGAGCTACGAGCAGTACTTC.

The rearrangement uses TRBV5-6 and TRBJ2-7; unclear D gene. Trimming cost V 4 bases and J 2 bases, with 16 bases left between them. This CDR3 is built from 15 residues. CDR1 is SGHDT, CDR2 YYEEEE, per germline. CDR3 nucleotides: TGTGCCAGCAGCCCCCCGGAAATGGCACCCTACGAGCAGTACTTC. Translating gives CASSPPEMAPYEQYF.

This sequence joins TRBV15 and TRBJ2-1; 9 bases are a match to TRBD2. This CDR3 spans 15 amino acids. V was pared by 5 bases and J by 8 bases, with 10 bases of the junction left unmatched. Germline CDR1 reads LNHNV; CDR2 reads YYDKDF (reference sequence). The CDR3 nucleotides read TGTGCCACCAGCTCCACGGGGACTAGCATGTATGAGCAGTTCTTC. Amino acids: CATSSTGTSMYEQFF.

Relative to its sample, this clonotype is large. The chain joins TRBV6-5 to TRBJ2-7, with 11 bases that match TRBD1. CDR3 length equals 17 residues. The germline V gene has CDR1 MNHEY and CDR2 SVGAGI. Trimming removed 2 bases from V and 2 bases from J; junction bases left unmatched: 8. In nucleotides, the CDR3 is TGTGCCAGCAGTTACCCGGGACCGGGACAGGGGGCCTACGAGCAGTACTTC. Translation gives CASSYPGPGQGAYEQYF.

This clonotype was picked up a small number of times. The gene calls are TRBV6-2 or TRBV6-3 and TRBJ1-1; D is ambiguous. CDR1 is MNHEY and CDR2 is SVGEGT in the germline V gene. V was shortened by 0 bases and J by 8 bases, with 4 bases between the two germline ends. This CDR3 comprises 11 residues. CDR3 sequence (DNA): TGTGCCAGCAGTTACTCACTGGAAGCTTTCTTT. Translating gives CASSYSLEAFF.

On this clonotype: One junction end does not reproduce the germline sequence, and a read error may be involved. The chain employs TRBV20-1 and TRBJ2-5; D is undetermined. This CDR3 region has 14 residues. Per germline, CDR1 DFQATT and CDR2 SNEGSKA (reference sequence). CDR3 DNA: TGCAGTGCTAGAGATCGCCAAGGTCAAGGGACCCAGTACTTC. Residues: CSARDRQGQGTQYF.

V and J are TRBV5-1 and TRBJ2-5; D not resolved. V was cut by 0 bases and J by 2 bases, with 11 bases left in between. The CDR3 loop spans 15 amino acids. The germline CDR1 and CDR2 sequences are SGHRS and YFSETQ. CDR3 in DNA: TGCGCCAGCAGCTTGGTAGGAGACCCTCAAGAGACCCAGTACTTC. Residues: CASSLVGDPQETQYF.

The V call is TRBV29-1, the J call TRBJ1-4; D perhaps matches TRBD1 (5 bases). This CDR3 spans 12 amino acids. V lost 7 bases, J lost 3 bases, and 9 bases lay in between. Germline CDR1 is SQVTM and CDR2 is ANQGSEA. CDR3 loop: CSAGRPNEKLFF. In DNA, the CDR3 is TGCAGCGCGGGGCGTCCTAATGAAAAACTGTTTTTT.

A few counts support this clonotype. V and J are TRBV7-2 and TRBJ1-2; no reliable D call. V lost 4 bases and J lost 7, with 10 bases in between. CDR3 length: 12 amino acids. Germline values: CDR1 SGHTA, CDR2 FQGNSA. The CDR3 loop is CASSYAPGGYTF. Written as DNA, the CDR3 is TGTGCCAGCAGCTACGCTCCAGGTGGCTACACCTTC.

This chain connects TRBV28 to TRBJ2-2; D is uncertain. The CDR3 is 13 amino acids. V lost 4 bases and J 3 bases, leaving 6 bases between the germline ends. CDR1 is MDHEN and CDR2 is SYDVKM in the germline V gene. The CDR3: CASSSQDTGELFF. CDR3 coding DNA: TGTGCCAGCAGTTCCCAGGACACCGGGGAGCTGTTTTTT.

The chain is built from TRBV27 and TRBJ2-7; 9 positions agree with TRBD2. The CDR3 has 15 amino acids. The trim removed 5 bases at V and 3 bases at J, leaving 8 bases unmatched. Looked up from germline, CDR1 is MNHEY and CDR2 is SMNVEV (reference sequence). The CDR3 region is CASSGSLAGFYEQYF. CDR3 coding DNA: TGTGCCAGCAGTGGGTCGCTAGCGGGATTCTACGAGCAGTACTTC.

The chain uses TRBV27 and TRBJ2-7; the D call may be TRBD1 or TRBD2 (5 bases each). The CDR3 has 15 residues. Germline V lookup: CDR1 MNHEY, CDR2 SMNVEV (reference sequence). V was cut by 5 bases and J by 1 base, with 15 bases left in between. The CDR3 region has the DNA TGTGCCAGCAGTAGTCCGGGAACAGGATCCTACGAGCAGTACTTC. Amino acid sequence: CASSSPGTGSYEQYF.

The CDR3 loop reads CASSVEGRGTWGYTF. In nucleotides, the CDR3 is TGTGCCAGCAGCGTAGAGGGAAGGGGAACTTGGGGCTACACCTTC. This sequence joins TRBV9 and TRBJ1-2; D is possibly TRBD1 (5 bases). The CDR3 is 15 residues long. Trimming cost V 0 bases and J 8 bases, with 17 bases left between them. Germline lookup yields CDR1 SGDLS and CDR2 YYNGEE.

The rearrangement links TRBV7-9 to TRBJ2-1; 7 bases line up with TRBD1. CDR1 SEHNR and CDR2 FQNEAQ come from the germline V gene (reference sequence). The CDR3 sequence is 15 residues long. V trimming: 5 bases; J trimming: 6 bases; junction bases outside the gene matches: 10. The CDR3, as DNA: TGTGCCAGCAGCCCCAAGAGGAGGACAGGCAATGAGCAGTTCTTC. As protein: CASSPKRRTGNEQFF.

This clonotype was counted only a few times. CDR3 sequence reads: CSAREGGGELFF. The CDR3 nucleotides read TGCAGTGCTAGAGAAGGAGGCGGGGAGCTGTTTTTT. The chain combines TRBV20-1 with TRBJ2-2; D perhaps matches TRBD2 (5 bases). The V and J ends lost 0 bases and 7 bases respectively, with 6 bases between them. Germline assignment: CDR1 DFQATT and CDR2 SNEGSKA (reference sequence). The CDR3 consists of 12 residues.

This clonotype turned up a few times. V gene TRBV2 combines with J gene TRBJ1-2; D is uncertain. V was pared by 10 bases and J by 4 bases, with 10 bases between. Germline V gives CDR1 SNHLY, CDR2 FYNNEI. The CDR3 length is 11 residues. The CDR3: CATSAGYGYTF. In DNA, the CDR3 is TGTGCCACCTCAGCCGGCTATGGCTACACCTTC. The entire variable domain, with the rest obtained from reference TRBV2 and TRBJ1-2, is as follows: EPEVTQTPSHQVTQMGQEVILRCVPISNHLYFYWYRQILGQKVEFLVSFYNNEISEKSEIFDDQFSVERPDGSNFTLKIRSTKLEDSAMYFCATSAGYGYTFGSGTRLTVV.

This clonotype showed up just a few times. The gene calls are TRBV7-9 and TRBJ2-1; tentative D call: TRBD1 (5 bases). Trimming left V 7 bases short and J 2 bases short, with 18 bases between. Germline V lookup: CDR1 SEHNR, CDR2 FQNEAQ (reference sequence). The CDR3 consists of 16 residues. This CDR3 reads CASTLDSSRTYNEQFF. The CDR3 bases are TGTGCCAGCACCCTAGACAGTAGCAGAACCTACAATGAGCAGTTCTTC.

CDR3 coding DNA: TGTGCCTGGAGTGTACCCGGGACAGGGGACGGGCAGTACTTC. Protein sequence: CAWSVPGTGDGQYF. This chain joins TRBV30 and TRBJ2-7; 10 positions match TRBD1. Germline CDR1 is GTSNPN and CDR2 is SVGIG (reference sequence). After removal of 0 bases from V and 9 bases from J, the junction contained 8 bases not matched to a gene. CDR3 length equals 14 residues.

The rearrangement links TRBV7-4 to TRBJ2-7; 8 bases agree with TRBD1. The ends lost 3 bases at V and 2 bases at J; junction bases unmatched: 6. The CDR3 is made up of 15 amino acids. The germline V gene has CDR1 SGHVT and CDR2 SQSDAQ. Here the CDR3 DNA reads TGTGCCAGCAGCTTGAAACAGGGGGGTCCCTACGAGCAGTACTTC. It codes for CASSLKQGGPYEQYF.